These 7 T cell receptor beta chains share one sample of origin, sequenced in a study of blood T cell repertoires in COVID-19. Some clones are missing from TCRdb's copy, which holds only in-frame ones; the method was immunoSEQ multiplex PCR. This table holds approximately 65,000 clones, around 91% found once. Sequenced sample: peripheral blood. These receptors were taken from a man aged 45 to 65 with COVID-19, enrolled during active disease.

The CDR3 reads CASSRYLTSQEQYF. The CDR3 coding sequence is TGTGCCAGCAGCCGCTACTTGACTAGCCAAGAGCAGTACTTC. This rearrangement joins TRBV3-1 (or the pseudogene TRBV3-2) to TRBJ2-7, with 7 bases that match TRBD2. V dropped 4 bases and J dropped 7; count of bases not matched to a gene: 10. The CDR3 consists of 14 residues. Germline CDR1 and CDR2: LGHDT and YNNKEL (reference sequence).

This chain connects TRBV7-2 to TRBJ1-2; D gene uncertain. The CDR3 sequence is 16 residues long. V shed 4 bases and J shed 8 bases, with 23 bases lying between them. Per germline, CDR1 SGHTA and CDR2 FQGNSA. The CDR3 nucleotides are TGTGCCAGCAGCTCACCCCTTGGACGGGGAGTTGAGGGCTACACCTTC. Protein product: CASSSPLGRGVEGYTF.

The gene calls are TRBV4-1 and TRBJ1-4, with TRBD1 identical over 9 bases. Germline-derived CDR1 and CDR2 are MGHRA and YSYEKL. The CDR3 contains 18 residues. The ends lost 0 bases at V and 5 bases at J; junction bases unmatched: 10. Here the CDR3 reads CASSQDPFPGQGNEKLFF. The CDR3 nucleotides are TGCGCCAGCAGCCAAGACCCCTTCCCCGGACAGGGGAATGAAAAACTGTTTTTT.

V and J are TRBV19 and TRBJ1-5; the D gene is possibly TRBD1 (6 bases). The length of the CDR3 is 13 residues. Germline V CDR1 and CDR2: LNHDA, SQIVND (reference sequence). V was clipped by 7 bases and J by 6 bases, with 13 bases between them. CDR3 region: CASTKQGSQPQHF. In DNA, the CDR3 is TGTGCCAGTACTAAGCAGGGGAGTCAGCCCCAGCATTTT.

The V gene is TRBV4-1, the J gene TRBJ2-7; 8 nucleotides line up with TRBD2. The CDR3 runs to 15 residues. In germline, CDR1 is MGHRA, CDR2 YSYEKL. Germline trimming cut 4 bases from V and 5 bases from J; bases unmatched to any gene: 10. The CDR3, as DNA: TGCGCCAGCAGCCCTGAGGCAGCGGGAGTAAACGAGCAGTACTTC. Protein product: CASSPEAAGVNEQYF.

The V and J genes are TRBV5-1 and TRBJ1-1; 7 bases line up with TRBD1. The trim removed 5 bases at V and 5 bases at J, leaving 6 bases unmatched. The CDR3 covers 13 residues. Germline V gene lookup returns CDR1 SGHRS and CDR2 YFSETQ. CDR3: CASSTTGITEAFF. CDR3 bases: TGCGCCAGCAGTACGACAGGGATAACTGAAGCTTTCTTT.

The chain recombines TRBV29-1 with TRBJ1-1, with 9 bases that match TRBD1. J gave up 3 bases and V 4 bases, and 0 bases lay outside the gene matches. Germline CDR1 reads SQVTM; CDR2 reads ANQGSEA. The CDR3 has 12 residues. Here the CDR3 reads CSVGDRDTEAFF. CDR3 in DNA: TGCAGCGTTGGGGACAGGGACACTGAAGCTTTCTTT.